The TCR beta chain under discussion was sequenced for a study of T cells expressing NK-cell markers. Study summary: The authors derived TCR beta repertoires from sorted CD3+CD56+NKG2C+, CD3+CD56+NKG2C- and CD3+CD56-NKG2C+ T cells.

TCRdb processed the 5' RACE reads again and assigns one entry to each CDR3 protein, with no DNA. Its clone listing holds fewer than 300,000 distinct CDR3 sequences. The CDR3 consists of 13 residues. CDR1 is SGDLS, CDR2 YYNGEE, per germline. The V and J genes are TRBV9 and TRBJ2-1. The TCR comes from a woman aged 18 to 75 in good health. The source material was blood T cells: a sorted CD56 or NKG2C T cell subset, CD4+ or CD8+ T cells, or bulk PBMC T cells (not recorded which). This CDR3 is CASSGARKNEQFF.